This entry concerns a single TCR beta chain. These data come from a study of blood T cells in healthy people across ages. Germline CDR1 LNHNV, CDR2 YYDKDF (reference sequence). The CDR3 runs to 13 residues. For every donor, a draw yielded approximately 9.9 milliliters of peripheral blood. With a J-beta primer mix and a sample-barcoded 5' primer, a second PCR ran roughly 6 to 11 cycles. Each cDNA molecule received a tag from a template-switch adaptor that had 12 random nucleotides. TCRdb re-called the 5' RACE reads with MiXCR, one entry per CDR3 protein. The sample has roughly 800,000 distinct CDR3 sequences; over 45% are singletons.

The source of this sequence is a man in his thirties or forties in good health. Source material: blood. This rearrangement joins TRBV15 to TRBJ2-7; D gene unclear. TRBJ2-5 explains the end of the DNA better; the J call may be wrong. CDR3 region: CATSRVEWETQYF. CDR3 DNA: TGTGCCACCAGCAGAGTGGAATGGGAGACCCAGTACTTC.